This entry lists 2 T cell receptor beta chains sequenced from one sample in a study of T cells expressing NK-cell markers. One entry per CDR3 protein, without DNA, is what TCRdb gives after re-calling the 5' RACE reads. Here the sample table reports 350,000 to 400,000 distinct CDR3 sequences. The sequenced sample was blood T cells: a sorted CD56 or NKG2C T cell subset, CD4+ or CD8+ T cells, or bulk PBMC T cells (not recorded which). All receptors derive from a woman aged 50 to 60 in good health.

The chain recombines TRBV19 with TRBJ2-2; TCRdb selects TRBD2, and the lack of DNA leaves this call unchecked. The V gene's germline CDR1 is LNHDA and CDR2 SQIVND (reference sequence). The CDR3 runs to 19 residues. The CDR3 is CATRTGTTVTVTNTGELFF.

V and J are TRBV29-1 and TRBJ2-3. The CDR3 length is 12 residues. The germline V gene encodes CDR1 SQVTM and CDR2 ANQGSEA. CDR3 residues: CSVGGGTDTQYF.